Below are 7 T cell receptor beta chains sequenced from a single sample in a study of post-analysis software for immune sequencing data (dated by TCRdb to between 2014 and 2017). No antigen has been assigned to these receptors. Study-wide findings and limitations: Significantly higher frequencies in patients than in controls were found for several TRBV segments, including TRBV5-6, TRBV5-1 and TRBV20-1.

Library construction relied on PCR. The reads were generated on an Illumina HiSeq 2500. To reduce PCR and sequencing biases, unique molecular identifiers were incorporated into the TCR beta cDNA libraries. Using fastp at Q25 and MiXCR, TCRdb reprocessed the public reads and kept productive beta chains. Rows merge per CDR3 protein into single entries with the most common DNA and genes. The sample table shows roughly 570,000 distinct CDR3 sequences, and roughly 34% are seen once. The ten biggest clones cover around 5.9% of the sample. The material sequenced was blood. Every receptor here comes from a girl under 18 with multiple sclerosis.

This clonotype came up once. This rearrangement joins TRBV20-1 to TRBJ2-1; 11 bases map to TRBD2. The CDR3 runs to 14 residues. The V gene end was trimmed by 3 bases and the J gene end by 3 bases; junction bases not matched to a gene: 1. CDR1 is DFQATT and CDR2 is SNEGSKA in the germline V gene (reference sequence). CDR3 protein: CSASLAGGYNEQFF. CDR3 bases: TGCAGTGCTAGCCTAGCGGGGGGCTACAATGAGCAGTTCTTC.

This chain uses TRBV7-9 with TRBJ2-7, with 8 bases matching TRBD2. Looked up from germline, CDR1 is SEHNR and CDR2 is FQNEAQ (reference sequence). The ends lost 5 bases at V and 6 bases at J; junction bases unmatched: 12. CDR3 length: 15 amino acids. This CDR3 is CASSPPGGARGEQYF. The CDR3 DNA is TGTGCCAGCAGCCCCCCGGGAGGGGCTCGGGGCGAGCAGTACTTC. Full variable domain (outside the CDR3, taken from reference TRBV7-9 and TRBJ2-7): DTGVSQNPRHKITKRGQNVTFRCDPISEHNRLYWYRQTLGQGPEFLTYFQNEAQLEKSRLLSDRFSAERPKGSFSTLEIQRTEQGDSAMYLCASSPPGGARGEQYFGPGTRLTVT.

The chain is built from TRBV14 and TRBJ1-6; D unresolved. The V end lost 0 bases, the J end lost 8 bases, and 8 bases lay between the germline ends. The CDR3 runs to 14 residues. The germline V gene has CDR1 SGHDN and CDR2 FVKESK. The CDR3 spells CASSQEALHSPLHF. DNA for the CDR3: TGTGCCAGCAGCCAAGAGGCGTTACATTCACCCCTCCACTTT.

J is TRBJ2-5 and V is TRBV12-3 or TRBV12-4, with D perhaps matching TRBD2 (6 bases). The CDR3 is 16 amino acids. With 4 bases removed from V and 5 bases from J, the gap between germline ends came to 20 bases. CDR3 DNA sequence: TGTGCCAGCAGTTCAATCTCCGGGACTGACGGGGAGACCCAGTACTTC. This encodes CASSSISGTDGETQYF.

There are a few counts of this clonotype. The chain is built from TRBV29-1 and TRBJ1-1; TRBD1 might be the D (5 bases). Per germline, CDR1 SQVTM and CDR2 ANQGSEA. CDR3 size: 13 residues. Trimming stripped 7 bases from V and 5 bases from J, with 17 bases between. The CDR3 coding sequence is TGCAGCGGACTGTGGTCGGGGGTAACTGAAGCTTTCTTT. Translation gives CSGLWSGVTEAFF.

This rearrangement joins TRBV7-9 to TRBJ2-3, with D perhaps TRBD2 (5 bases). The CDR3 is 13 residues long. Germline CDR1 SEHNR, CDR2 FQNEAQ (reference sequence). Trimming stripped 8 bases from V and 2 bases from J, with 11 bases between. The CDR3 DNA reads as TGTGCCAGCGAGGGTCAACCCACAGATACGCAGTATTTT. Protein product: CASEGQPTDTQYF.

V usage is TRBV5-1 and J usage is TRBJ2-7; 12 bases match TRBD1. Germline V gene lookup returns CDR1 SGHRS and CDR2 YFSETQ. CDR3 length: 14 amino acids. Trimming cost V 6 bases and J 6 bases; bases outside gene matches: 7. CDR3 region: CASTGTGGTSEQYF. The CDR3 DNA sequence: TGCGCCAGCACCGGGACAGGGGGCACTTCCGAGCAGTACTTC.